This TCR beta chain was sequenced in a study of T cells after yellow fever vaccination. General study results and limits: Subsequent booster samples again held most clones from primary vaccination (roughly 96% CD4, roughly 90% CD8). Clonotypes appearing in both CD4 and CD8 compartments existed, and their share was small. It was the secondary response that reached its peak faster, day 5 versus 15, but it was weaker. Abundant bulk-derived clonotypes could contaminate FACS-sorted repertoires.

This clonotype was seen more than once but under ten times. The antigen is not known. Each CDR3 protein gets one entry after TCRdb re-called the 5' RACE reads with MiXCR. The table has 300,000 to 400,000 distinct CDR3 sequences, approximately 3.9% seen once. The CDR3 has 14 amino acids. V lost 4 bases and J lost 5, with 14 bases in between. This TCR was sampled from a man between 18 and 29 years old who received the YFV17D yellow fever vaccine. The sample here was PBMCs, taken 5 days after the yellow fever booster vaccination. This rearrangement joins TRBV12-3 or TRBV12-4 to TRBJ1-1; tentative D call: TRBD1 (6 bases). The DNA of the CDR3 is TGTGCCAGCAGTTCCCGGGGAGGGGGAACTGAAGCTTTCTTT. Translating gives CASSSRGGGTEAFF.